One and the same sample provided the 11 T cell receptor beta chains below, sequenced in a study of human T cells and chemical hapten exposure. In TCRdb, the RACE reads were re-called with MiXCR into one record per CDR3 protein. The table has approximately 80,000 distinct CDR3 sequences, about 10% seen once. The sample's time point: patch test 1, 2 weeks after DPC sensitization. Treatment defined: therapeutic diphenylcyclopropenone sensitization with weekly scalp DPC. Sequenced material: whole blood, taken in connection with sensitization to the hapten diphenylcyclopropenone (DPC). Receptors originate from a woman in her forties or fifties with alopecia areata. Some clones in this sample may be carry-over from other donors' samples.

This clonotype was counted between two and nine times. The V call is TRBV20-1, the J call TRBJ1-4; the match to TRBD1 covers 7 bases. CDR3 length: 16 residues. V trimming: 1 base; J trimming: 5 bases; junction bases outside the gene matches: 10. Germline V gives CDR1 DFQATT, CDR2 SNEGSKA (reference sequence). CDR3 DNA: TGCAGTGCTAGAGGGGCCGGGACAGCATTAAATGAAAAACTGTTTTTT. Amino acid sequence: CSARGAGTALNEKLFF.

This clonotype has just a few counts. This chain links TRBV30 with TRBJ1-1; 10 nucleotides align to TRBD1. CDR3 size: 15 residues. J was trimmed by 5 bases and V by 0 bases; bases with no gene match: 6. The germline gives CDR1 GTSNPN, CDR2 SVGIG (reference sequence). The CDR3 sequence: CAWSVLGQGRTEAFF. DNA of the CDR3: TGTGCCTGGAGTGTACTGGGACAGGGGAGGACTGAAGCTTTCTTT. The full variable domain, its missing parts supplied by reference TRBV30 and TRBJ1-1, is SQTIHQWPATLVQPVGSPLSLECTVEGTSNPNLYWYRQAAGRGLQLLFYSVGIGQISSEVPQNLSASRPQDRQFILSSKKLLLSDSGFYLCAWSVLGQGRTEAFFGQGTRLTVV.

In its sample, this clonotype was seen many times. The chain joins TRBV29-1 to TRBJ1-2, with unresolved D. Germline CDR1 and CDR2: SQVTM and ANQGSEA. The CDR3 is 12 amino acids. Trimming took off 4 bases at V and 4 bases at J, with 10 bases between the two ends. The CDR3 here is CSVVRQSYGYTF. The CDR3 DNA sequence: TGCAGCGTTGTGAGGCAGAGCTATGGCTACACCTTC.

Comment on this clonotype: One junction end disagrees with the germline gene, perhaps due to a read error. The chain has TRBV28 and TRBJ1-6, with 7 bases that match TRBD1. In germline, CDR1 is MDHEN, CDR2 SYDVKM. The CDR3 is 13 amino acids. The CDR3 coding sequence is TGTGCCAGCAGGGGGGACGGTGACAGGGCGCCAAACTTT. Its translation is CASRGDGDRAPNF.

This clonotype was detected many times. This chain connects TRBV13 to TRBJ1-1, with 8 positions matching TRBD1. Trimming cost V 4 bases and J 10 bases; bases outside gene matches: 5. Germline values: CDR1 PRHDT, CDR2 FYEKMQ (reference sequence). The CDR3 totals 12 residues. The CDR3 sequence is CASSSNRGVAFF. CDR3 in DNA: TGTGCCAGCAGCTCAAACAGGGGGGTAGCTTTCTTT.

There are a few counts of this clonotype. The V gene is TRBV29-1, the J gene TRBJ2-7; D gene unclear. The CDR3 is made up of 12 amino acids. Germline lookup yields CDR1 SQVTM and CDR2 ANQGSEA. V lost 4 bases to trimming and J lost 0 bases, with 7 bases between them. The CDR3, as DNA: TGCAGCGTTGGTGACGGCTCCTACGAGCAGTACTTC. Protein product: CSVGDGSYEQYF.

V gene TRBV11-3 combines with J gene TRBJ2-4; either TRBD1 or TRBD2 may supply D (5 bases each). The CDR3 runs to 12 residues. Germline V gene sequence: CDR1 SGHNT, CDR2 YENEEA. V lost 5 bases, J lost 12 bases, and 14 bases lay in between. The CDR3 DNA reads TGTGCCAGCAGCGTTGGGGACGATACTCAGTACTTC. Its translation is CASSVGDDTQYF.

The rearrangement links TRBV12-3 or TRBV12-4 to TRBJ2-3; 10 positions match TRBD2. CDR3 size: 19 residues. The V and J ends lost 5 bases and 4 bases, in that order; junction bases with no gene match: 18. Written as DNA, the CDR3 is TGTGCCAGCAGTACCCGCCCGTGGACTAGCGGTCAGGGGGCAGATACGCAGTATTTT. This gives the protein CASSTRPWTSGQGADTQYF.

CDR3 sequence reads: CASSLAPGTRGDGGELFF. The CDR3 DNA sequence: TGTGCCAGCAGCTTAGCTCCCGGGACTAGGGGGGATGGCGGGGAGCTGTTTTTT. This rearrangement joins TRBV7-2 to TRBJ2-2; 8 bases are a match to TRBD2. Germline CDR1 reads SGHTA; CDR2 reads FQGNSA. CDR3 length equals 18 residues. With 0 bases clipped from V and 7 bases from J, the junction kept 13 bases outside the gene matches.

The chain is built from TRBV27 and TRBJ2-1; D perhaps matches TRBD2 (5 bases). The V gene's germline CDR1 is MNHEY and CDR2 SMNVEV (reference sequence). With 2 bases removed from V and 0 bases from J, the gap between germline ends came to 11 bases. The CDR3 totals 16 residues. The CDR3 region has the DNA TGTGCCAGCAGTTTAGTCGGGGTAAGCTCCTACAATGAGCAGTTCTTC. Translating it yields CASSLVGVSSYNEQFF.

The chain couples TRBV21-1 to TRBJ1-2. TRBV21-1 is a recognized pseudogene. The CDR3 is 13 residues long. The CDR3 bases are TGTGCCAGCAGCAATCGCAATCCGGATGGCTACACCTTC. Translating it yields CASSNRNPDGYTF.